These 14 T cell receptor beta chains came from one sample sequenced in a study of OX40 agonist ivuxolimab in advanced cancers. The repertoire was sequenced with immunoSEQ multiplex PCR; TCRdb's copy has only in-frame clones and lacks some. The sample lists about 60,000 clones; approximately 86% were seen once. Sequenced material: CD4+ or CD8+ T cells sorted from blood, taken in a trial of the OX40 agonist ivuxolimab. These receptors were obtained from an adult with an advanced solid tumor such as melanoma, head and neck, liver or kidney cancer.

The rearrangement uses TRBV7-6 and TRBJ2-7, with D tentatively TRBD1 (6 bases). V was shortened by 1 base and J by 5 bases, with 9 bases between the two germline ends. The CDR3 contains 13 residues. Germline values: CDR1 SGHVS, CDR2 FNYEAQ. The CDR3 protein is CASSLVSGDEQYF. CDR3 nucleotide sequence: TGTGCCAGCAGCTTAGTATCAGGGGACGAGCAGTACTTC.

The rearrangement uses TRBV6-1 and TRBJ1-4; D gene ambiguous. The CDR3 runs 14 residues. Germline V CDR1 and CDR2: MNHNS, SASEGT. V shed 2 bases and J shed 7 bases, with 11 bases lying between them. CDR3 nucleotide sequence: TGTGCCAGCAGTGAAAGTGGGGAAACTGAAAAACTGTTTTTT. Translating gives CASSESGETEKLFF.

In DNA, the CDR3 is TGTGCCACCCAAAAGGGGGGGATGAACACTGAAGCTTTCTTT. It yields the protein CATQKGGMNTEAFF. The chain is built from TRBV27 and TRBJ1-1, with a tentative D call TRBD1 (6 bases). Germline V gives CDR1 MNHEY, CDR2 SMNVEV (reference sequence). V was pared by 10 bases and J by 0 bases, with 15 bases between. The CDR3 is made up of 14 amino acids.

This chain uses TRBV2 with TRBJ1-5; 10 bases fit TRBD1. In germline, CDR1 is SNHLY, CDR2 FYNNEI. Unmatched junction bases numbered 5, after V lost 8 bases and J lost 4 bases. CDR3 length: 14 residues. The CDR3 DNA is TGTGCCAGCCTCGGGACAGGGGATAATCAGCCCCAGCATTTT. This encodes CASLGTGDNQPQHF.

In this sample, this clone turned up a few times. This rearrangement joins TRBV2 to TRBJ1-2, with 7 positions matching TRBD1. The junction had 4 bases not matched to a gene; V was cut back by 5 bases and J by 4 bases. The CDR3 runs to 13 residues. CDR1 is SNHLY, CDR2 FYNNEI, per germline. The CDR3 DNA reads TGTGCCAGCAGTACGGACAGGATCTATGGCTACACCTTC. Translating it yields CASSTDRIYGYTF.

The CDR3 loop reads CASSLDRVQETQYF. The DNA of the CDR3 is TGTGCCAGCAGCTTAGACAGGGTTCAAGAGACCCAGTACTTC. The V and J genes are TRBV11-2 and TRBJ2-5; D possibly corresponds to TRBD1 (5 bases). The ends were cut back, 0 bases at V and 2 bases at J, with 7 bases in the middle. CDR3 length: 14 amino acids. Germline V gene sequence: CDR1 SGHAT, CDR2 FQNNGV.

The CDR3 is CASSLVFSGSHEQYF. CDR3 DNA: TGTGCCAGCAGCTTAGTTTTTAGCGGGAGCCACGAGCAGTACTTC. The chain employs TRBV11-2 and TRBJ2-7; TRBD2 agrees at 9 bases. Losses at the gene ends were 1 base for V and 5 bases for J; bases not matched to a gene: 6. Germline V CDR1 and CDR2: SGHAT, FQNNGV. The CDR3 extends over 15 amino acids.

The chain is built from TRBV5-6 and TRBJ2-7; D not resolved. Germline V lookup: CDR1 SGHDT, CDR2 YYEEEE. The length of the CDR3 is 13 residues. V lost 4 bases to trimming and J lost 6 bases, with 14 bases between them. The CDR3 DNA reads as TGTGCCAGCAGCCCTGGCCGTATATCCGAGCAGTACTTC. This codes for CASSPGRISEQYF.

The chain links TRBV4-2 to TRBJ2-2; no firm D call. The CDR3 sequence is 15 residues long. Germline CDR1 and CDR2: LGHNA and YNFKEQ. The V end lost 3 bases, the J end lost 2 bases, and 10 bases lay between the germline ends. Written as DNA, the CDR3 is TGTGCCAGCAGCCAGAGGTTATCTAACACCGGGGAGCTGTTTTTT. It codes for CASSQRLSNTGELFF.

CDR3 DNA: TGTGCCAGTAGTAAATTTCCGGGACAGGGCTACGAGCAGTACTTC. It yields the protein CASSKFPGQGYEQYF. The chain recombines TRBV19 with TRBJ2-7; 9 bases map to TRBD1. After removal of 4 bases from V and 3 bases from J, the junction contained 7 bases not matched to a gene. Germline assignment: CDR1 LNHDA and CDR2 SQIVND (reference sequence). This CDR3 has 15 amino acids.

The rearrangement links TRBV7-2 to TRBJ1-4; perhaps TRBD1 as D (5 bases). CDR1 SGHTA and CDR2 FQGNSA come from the germline V gene. Trimming removed 5 bases from V and 6 bases from J, with 13 bases in between. The CDR3 loop spans 14 amino acids. The CDR3 is CASSRDRAHEKLFF. CDR3 in DNA: TGTGCCAGCAGCCGCGACAGAGCCCATGAAAAACTGTTTTTT.

This sequence joins TRBV7-9 and TRBJ1-2, with D tentatively TRBD1 (5 bases). Deletions cut 5 bases from V and 4 bases from J, with 14 bases between. Germline V gene data show CDR1 as SEHNR and CDR2 as FQNEAQ (reference sequence). The CDR3 sequence is 14 residues long. The CDR3 DNA sequence: TGTGCCAGCAGCCCGGACAATGACTTCTATGGCTACACCTTC. It translates to CASSPDNDFYGYTF.

V usage is TRBV27 and J usage is TRBJ1-1, with 11 bases lining up with TRBD1. CDR1 is MNHEY and CDR2 is SMNVEV in the germline V gene (reference sequence). V was clipped by 1 base and J by 4 bases; unmatched bases: 2. This CDR3 has 15 amino acids. CDR3 DNA: TGTGCCAGCAGTTTATGGACAGGGGGCGTCACTGAAGCTTTCTTT. This codes for CASSLWTGGVTEAFF.

This sequence joins TRBV7-2 and TRBJ2-1; tentative D call: TRBD2 (6 bases). V was shortened by 7 bases and J by 2 bases, with 15 bases between the two germline ends. The CDR3 has 15 amino acids. Germline lookup yields CDR1 SGHTA and CDR2 FQGNSA. This chain's CDR3 is CASNPGGRPYNEQFF. Written as DNA, the CDR3 is TGTGCCAGCAACCCGGGTGGGAGGCCCTACAATGAGCAGTTCTTC.